This entry lists 27 T cell receptor delta chains sequenced from one sample in a study of γδ T cells in repeated Plasmodium falciparum infection. Vgamma9/Vdelta2+ and Vdelta2-negative gammadelta T cells were flow-sorted from PBMC for bulk sequencing. TCRdb re-called clones from the multiplex PCR reads using CATT. The top ten hold around 25% of the sample, which has about 51,000 delta-chain clones, roughly 2% seen once. Sequencing was done on a sample of gamma-delta T cells from blood. The receptors come from a pool of human donors (malaria-infected and uninfected, not separated).

Note on this clone: The protein that TCRdb holds for this DNA derives from a much larger clone and differs from the translated DNA at residue 10, which likely indicates a read error; the protein shown here is translated from the DNA. The chain employs TRDV3 and TRDJ1; 11 bases match TRDD3. Germline loops: CDR1 TVYSNPD, CDR2 GDNSRS (reference sequence). CDR3 length: 14 residues. V shed 4 bases, J shed 8 bases, and the junction held 12 bases outside the gene matches. CDR3 sequence: CASYYWGIGTKLIF. The DNA of the CDR3 is TGTGCCTCCTATTACTGGGGGATAGGGACAAAACTCATCTTT.

This clone was detected many times. A far larger clone is off by one base, so a read error is likely. Other nucleotide sequences in the sample specify the same CDR3. J gene calling gave no result, while the V gene is TRDV2; no check of the table's D call, TRDD3, against the DNA was made. Germline assignment: CDR1 GEAIGNYY and CDR2 EKD. The length of the CDR3 is 21 residues. CDR3 region: CACDTMGSPIIESWDTRQMFF. CDR3 in DNA: TGTGCCTGTGACACGATGGGATCCCCAATAATAGAATCCTGGGACACCCGACAGATGTTCTTC.

This clone has a count of ten or more. The TCRdb record carries a much larger clone's protein, which differs from this DNA's translation at residue 4; a read error is the likely cause, and the protein listed here is the DNA translation. In DNA form, the CDR3 reads TGTGCTCTTAGGGAACCTCATTTCCTACGGGGTTCGTTACGCTGGGGAGCCTCCTACACCGATAAACTCATCTTT. It encodes CALREPHFLRGSLRWGASYTDKLIF. The genes are TRDV1 and TRDJ1; D perhaps matches TRDD2 (7 bases). Because TCRdb records no J gene, it was assigned here through a match of the DNA to germline. Germline lookup yields CDR1 TSWWSYY and CDR2 QGS. The CDR3 spans 25 residues.

As for this clone: A read error likely explains why the TCRdb protein, taken from a much larger clone, differs from this DNA's translation at residue 17; the protein shown is translated from the DNA. The chain uses TRDV1 and TRDJ1; 12 bases map to TRDD3. Assignment of the J gene here rests on matching the DNA to germline, because TCRdb gives none. CDR1 and CDR2 from the germline V gene are TSWWSYY and QGS. The CDR3 contains 20 residues. The CDR3 region has the DNA TGTGCTCTTGGGGAACTACGTCCTTACTGGGGGATACCTCGAGCCGATAGACTCATCTTT. Translation gives CALGELRPYWGIPRADRLIF.

Ten or more counts support this clone. The protein TCRdb lists belongs to a much larger clone and differs from this DNA's translation at residue 14, which points to a read error; the protein shown is made from the DNA. This sequence joins TRDV1 and TRDJ1; tentative D call: TRDD3 (8 bases). Germline V gene data show CDR1 as TSWWSYY and CDR2 as QGS. The CDR3 runs to 24 residues. The chain's CDR3 is CALGKFLLLPWGTEIPRYTDKLIF. CDR3 sequence (DNA): TGTGCCCTGGGCAAATTCCTACTTCTCCCCTGGGGGACAGAAATCCCGAGGTACACCGATAAACTCATCTTT.

This clone appeared many times. Given a far larger clone just one base away, this is likely a sequencing read error. At the DNA level, this CDR3 is encoded by other sequences in the same sample as well. V gene TRDV1 combines with J gene TRDJ1; 7 bases fit TRDD3. The J gene is absent in TCRdb and was assigned here via DNA matching to germline. CDR3 length: 22 amino acids. Germline CDR1 reads TSWWSYY; CDR2 reads QGS. This chain's CDR3 is CALGELKAHLLRLGLLRDKLIF. In DNA form, the CDR3 reads TGTGCCCTTGGGGAACTAAAAGCCCATCTACTTAGACTGGGGTTGTTAAGAGATAAACTCATCTTT.

This clone occurred many times. A read error likely explains why the TCRdb protein, taken from a much larger clone, differs from this DNA's translation at residue 3; the protein shown is translated from the DNA. The CDR3: CAPRGGGYPGILGYTDKLIF. CDR3 sequence (DNA): TGTGCTCCTAGAGGAGGGGGATACCCTGGGATACTGGGGTACACCGATAAACTCATCTTT. The genes are TRDV1 and TRDJ1, with 9 bases matching TRDD3. The CDR3 totals 20 residues. Trimming took 10 bases from V and 0 from J; bases not matched to a gene: 24. Germline V gives CDR1 TSWWSYY, CDR2 QGS.

There are many counts of this clone. The chain combines TRDV1 with TRDJ1, with TRDD3 as a possible D gene (6 bases). V was cut by 6 bases and J by 5 bases, with 31 bases left in between. CDR3 size: 19 residues. Germline loops: CDR1 TSWWSYY, CDR2 QGS. The CDR3 DNA is TGTGCTCTTGGTCCACGGCTTCCCCGATGCTGGAAGGGGATTGATAAACTCATCTTT. Residues: CALGPRLPRCWKGIDKLIF.

As to this clone: The protein in TCRdb stems from a much larger clone and differs at residue 18 from this DNA's translation, likely a read error; here the protein is translated from the DNA. There is no J gene call, but TRDV1 is given as the V gene; the table names TRDD3, a call not compared with the DNA. CDR3 length: 19 residues. Germline loops: CDR1 TSWWSYY, CDR2 QGS. The CDR3 sequence: CALGWFLHYTGGYRGKLTF. The CDR3, as DNA: TGTGCTCTTGGGTGGTTCCTACACTACACAGGGGGATACAGGGGTAAACTCACCTTT.

There are a few counts of this clone. The protein given by TCRdb reflects a much larger clone and differs at residue 14 from this DNA's translation, likely from a read error; the protein shown is the DNA's translation. The chain recombines TRDV3 with TRDJ1; 8 bases agree with TRDD3. The last part of the DNA fits TRDJ2 better; the J call may be wrong. Germline values: CDR1 TVYSNPD, CDR2 GDNSRS (reference sequence). CDR3 length: 15 amino acids. CDR3 coding DNA: TGTGCCTCCCAGGGGGATAATCCGTACACCGATAAACTCTTCTTT. Protein: CASQGDNPYTDKLFF.

As for this clone: The protein held in TCRdb is that of a much larger clone and does not match this DNA's translation at residue 19, likely because of a read error; the protein shown is translated from the DNA. The rearrangement uses TRDV1 and TRDJ1; D may be TRDD2 (6 bases). Here the J gene came from matching the DNA to germline, since TCRdb omits it. Germline V gene lookup returns CDR1 TSWWSYY and CDR2 QGS. The CDR3 consists of 22 residues. The CDR3 nucleotides read TGTGCTCTTGGGGACTTCCCCCCCTACTTCCTTACGTCCACCGCGTACACCGATAGACTCATCTTT. Its translation is CALGDFPPYFLTSTAYTDRLIF.

This clone was counted many times. TCRdb's protein for this DNA is that of a much larger clone and differs from the translation at residue 14, likely a read error; the protein shown is the DNA translation. V and J are TRDV2 and TRDJ1; 11 bases fit TRDD3. From germline, CDR1 is GEAIGNYY and CDR2 EKD. The CDR3 spans 17 residues. The CDR3 loop is CACDTLGDTSYTDELIF. CDR3 in DNA: TGTGCCTGTGACACTCTGGGGGATACTTCGTACACCGATGAACTCATCTTT.

This clone was counted at least ten times. The protein TCRdb lists belongs to a much larger clone and differs from this DNA's translation at residue 7, which points to a read error; the protein shown is made from the DNA. V is TRDV1 and J is TRDJ1; 12 bases map to TRDD3. No J gene is reported in TCRdb; it was inferred here by comparing the DNA with germline. The V gene's germline CDR1 is TSWWSYY and CDR2 QGS. V was clipped by 5 bases and J by 5 bases; unmatched bases: 21. This CDR3 is built from 20 residues. Written as DNA, the CDR3 is TGTGCTCTTGGGAGAGGGAGGACCCCCTGGACTGGGGGATACCGAGATAAACTCATCTTT. Encoded protein: CALGRGRTPWTGGYRDKLIF.

A few counts support this clone. A far larger clone differs by one base, so this is likely a read error. The same CDR3 can be traced to other DNA sequences in this sample. This chain uses TRDV3 with TRDJ1; 10 positions match TRDD3. The J gene, absent from TCRdb, was called here by matching the DNA to germline. V lost 3 bases, J lost 8 bases, and 33 bases stayed unmatched. The CDR3 sequence is 21 residues long. CDR1 is TVYSNPD and CDR2 is GDNSRS in the germline V gene (reference sequence). This chain's CDR3 is CAFQTPFLFLSPWGILGKLIF. The CDR3 DNA reads TGTGCCTTCCAAACTCCCTTCCTCTTCCTCTCGCCTTGGGGGATACTAGGGAAACTCATCTTT. Full variable domain (outside the CDR3, taken from reference TRDV3 and TRDJ1): CDKVTQSSPDQTVASGSEVVLLCTYDTVYSNPDLFWYRIRPDYSFQFVFYGDNSRSEGADFTQGRFSVKHILTQKAFHLVISPVRTEDSATYYCAFQTPFLFLSPWGILGKLIFGKGTRVTVEP.

On this clone itself: The TCRdb protein comes from a much larger clone and disagrees with this DNA's translation at residue 4, likely due to a read error; the protein given here is derived from the DNA. The chain carries TRDV1 and TRDJ1, with 8 bases lining up with TRDD3. The J gene comes from matching the DNA to germline here; TCRdb lacks it. This CDR3 contains 25 residues. Germline loops: CDR1 TSWWSYY, CDR2 QGS. The CDR3 DNA is TGTGCTCTTAGGGAACTAGACCGTGACTTCCGACAGTACCTGTACTGGGGGTCCGGACGAAAGAAACTCATCTTT. It yields the protein CALRELDRDFRQYLYWGSGRKKLIF.

Many counts were recorded for this clone. Different DNA sequences within this sample yield the same CDR3. The V gene is TRDV1, the J gene TRDJ1; 9 positions agree with TRDD3. The CDR3 is 23 amino acids. The V and J ends lost 4 bases and 3 bases, in that order; junction bases with no gene match: 30. Looked up from germline, CDR1 is TSWWSYY and CDR2 is QGS. CDR3 nucleotide sequence: TGTGCTCTTGGGGCCACTAGGTTTCCTACGCCGCGTTGGTGGGGGATAGGGCCCGATAAACTCATCTTT. Its translation is CALGATRFPTPRWWGIGPDKLIF.

Ten or more counts support this clone. The TCRdb protein, from a much larger clone, departs from this DNA's translation at residue 16, likely by read error; the protein shown derives from the DNA. V usage is TRDV1 and J usage is TRDJ1; 11 nucleotides match TRDD3. J was trimmed by 9 bases and V by 3 bases; bases with no gene match: 24. Germline V gives CDR1 TSWWSYY, CDR2 QGS. The CDR3 has 20 amino acids. The CDR3 coding sequence is TGTGCTCTTGGGGACGGCCTTCCTACGTGGCTGGGGGATACCTCGGCCCAACTCATCTTT. Translated, it gives CALGDGLPTWLGDTSAQLIF.

This clone was picked up a small number of times. TCRdb's protein for this DNA is that of a much larger clone and differs from the translation at residue 13, likely a read error; the protein shown is the DNA translation. The chain recombines TRDV1 with TRDJ1, with D tentatively TRDD3 (6 bases). TCRdb gives no J gene; it was assigned here by matching the DNA to germline. Germline V gene sequence: CDR1 TSWWSYY, CDR2 QGS. The CDR3 extends over 17 amino acids. The DNA of the CDR3 is TGTGCTCTTGGGGAACTGCTGGGGCCATGGTACACCAATAAACTCATCTTT. Residues: CALGELLGPWYTNKLIF.

As concerns this clone: This DNA translates differently at residue 7 from the TCRdb protein, which is that of a much larger clone; a read error is likely, and the protein shown is the DNA's own translation. The V call is TRDV2, the J call TRDJ3; 7 bases fit TRDD3. Germline matching of the DNA provided the J gene here, since TCRdb leaves it blank. The CDR3 sequence is 21 residues long. Losses at the gene ends were 0 bases for V and 2 bases for J; bases not matched to a gene: 15. CDR1 GEAIGNYY and CDR2 EKD come from the germline V gene. The CDR3 sequence: CACDTSVGTGVGPWDTRQMFF. DNA for the CDR3: TGTGCCTGTGACACCTCCGTGGGCACTGGGGTCGGCCCCTGGGACACCCGACAGATGTTTTTC.

This clone was picked up a small number of times. This DNA translates differently at residue 9 from the TCRdb protein, which is that of a much larger clone; a read error is likely, and the protein shown is the DNA's own translation. The chain couples TRDV1 to TRDJ1; TRDD3 is a possible D gene (6 bases). TCRdb offers no J gene call, so here the DNA was matched to germline to obtain one. The CDR3 sequence is 20 residues long. Trimming removed 0 bases at V and 0 bases at J, with 23 bases between. CDR1 TSWWSYY and CDR2 QGS come from the germline V gene. The CDR3 spells CALGELIWADGDWDTDKLIF. The CDR3 DNA reads TGTGCTCTTGGGGAACTTATATGGGCAGACGGGGACTGGGACACCGATAAACTCATCTTT.

About this clone itself: The TCRdb record carries a much larger clone's protein, which differs from this DNA's translation at residue 9; a read error is the likely cause, and the protein listed here is the DNA translation. The CDR3 loop reads CALGELHTARLPTFSFTDKLIF. The CDR3 coding sequence is TGTGCTCTTGGGGAACTGCATACCGCCCGCCTTCCTACTTTCAGTTTTACCGATAAACTCATCTTT. V usage is TRDV1 and J usage is TRDJ1; TRDD2 matches 9 bases. TCRdb gives no J gene; it was assigned here by matching the DNA to germline. Germline V lookup: CDR1 TSWWSYY, CDR2 QGS. V lost 0 bases, J lost 2 bases, and 22 bases stayed unmatched. The CDR3 runs to 22 residues.

A few counts support this clone. TCRdb pairs this DNA with a much larger clone's protein that differs at residue 5, likely a read error; the protein shown was translated from the DNA. The V and J genes are TRDV1 and TRDJ3; 8 positions match TRDD3. TCRdb does not report a J gene; here it was assigned by matching the DNA to germline references. The ends lost 4 bases at V and 0 bases at J; junction bases unmatched: 23. Per the germline V gene, CDR1 is TSWWSYY and CDR2 is QGS. The length of the CDR3 is 24 residues. CDR3 sequence: CALGGPVLQTGGQINSWDTRQMFF. The CDR3 bases are TGTGCTCTTGGGGGACCGGTCCTTCAAACTGGGGGCCAGATCAACTCCTGGGACACCCGACAGATGTTTTTC.

The table lists this clone with a few counts. TCRdb lists the protein of a much larger clone for this DNA, which differs at residue 10, so this is likely a read error; the protein given here is translated from the DNA itself. The V call is TRDV1, the J call TRDJ1; 11 nucleotides agree with TRDD3. TCRdb supplies no J gene; here it was assigned by aligning the nucleotide sequence to germline. The V gene's germline CDR1 is TSWWSYY and CDR2 QGS. CDR3 length: 24 amino acids. V dropped 5 bases and J dropped 0; count of bases not matched to a gene: 29. The CDR3 DNA is TGTGCTCTTGGGCACTACATACCCGTTCTCGACTGGGGGATAGTGGACCTGTACACCGATAAACTCATCTTT. Protein: CALGHYIPVLDWGIVDLYTDKLIF.

Only a few counts were recorded for this clone. This likely came from a read error, as a far larger clone is one base away. Different DNA sequences within this sample yield the same CDR3. The chain recombines TRDV2 with TRDJ3, with D perhaps TRDD3 (5 bases). TCRdb gives no J gene; it was assigned here by matching the DNA to germline. This CDR3 is built from 20 residues. The V end lost 3 bases, the J end lost 2 bases, and 22 bases lay between the germline ends. Per germline, CDR1 GEAIGNYY and CDR2 EKD. CDR3 DNA: TGTGCCTGTGACTTCCGTGCCGGGAGATACTCCCCCTGGGACACCCGACAGATGTTTTTC. It translates to CACDFRAGRYSPWDTRQMFF.

This clone was counted ten times or more. TCRdb attributes to this sequence the protein of a much larger clone, which differs from the DNA translation at residue 13; a read error is likely, and the protein displayed is translated from the DNA. The rearrangement uses TRDV3 and TRDJ1; 9 nucleotides agree with TRDD2. Assignment of the J gene here rests on matching the DNA to germline, because TCRdb gives none. The CDR3 has 16 amino acids. Germline CDR1 and CDR2: TVYSNPD and GDNSRS (reference sequence). The junction had 20 bases not matched to a gene; V was cut back by 2 bases and J by 10 bases. The CDR3 DNA reads as TGTGCCTTTTATCGCCTTCCTACGGTTTGTGAAGGTAGACTCATCTTT. Its translation: CAFYRLPTVCEGRLIF.

Comments on this clone: The protein held in TCRdb is that of a much larger clone and does not match this DNA's translation at residue 14, likely because of a read error; the protein shown is translated from the DNA. The chain uses TRDV1 and TRDJ1, with a weak D call TRDD2 (6 bases). No J gene is reported in TCRdb; it was inferred here by comparing the DNA with germline. The CDR3 spans 17 residues. Germline V gene sequence: CDR1 TSWWSYY, CDR2 QGS. CDR3 in amino acids: CALGESSYELDTDRLIF. CDR3 coding DNA: TGTGCTCTTGGGGAATCGTCCTACGAACTGGACACCGATAGACTCATCTTT.

This clone was seen repeatedly, ten times or more. TCRdb has a much larger clone's protein, which differs at residue 10 from the translation of this DNA, likely because of a read error; what is shown is the protein translated from the DNA. The V call is TRDV1, the J call TRDJ1, with D unclear. TCRdb records no J gene; here it was assigned by comparing the DNA to germline. V was trimmed by 5 bases and J by 6 bases, leaving 16 bases between them. This CDR3 contains 14 residues. The germline gives CDR1 TSWWSYY, CDR2 QGS. CDR3 nucleotides: TGTGCTCTTGGGTGTGCTCAAGTGTCCAATAAACTCATCTTT. Translation: CALGCAQVSNKLIF.